One T cell receptor beta chain is described in this entry. The antigen is unknown. This sample was included in a study of cytomegalovirus exposure and HLA in healthy donors. The overall study: One earlier analysis, a look at 180 million or so T cells, found roughly 110 million unique TCR beta sequences.

The V gene lost 5 bases and the J gene lost 0 bases, with 8 bases spanning the gap. The CDR3 is 14 residues long. CDR1 and CDR2 (germline): SGHVS, FNYEAQ. Both 60 Vbeta primers and 13 Jbeta primers went into the PCR. The repertoire was sequenced with immunoSEQ multiplex PCR; TCRdb's copy has only in-frame clones and lacks some. The data hold 100,000 to 150,000 clones, with about 74% observed a single time. Findings and limits, study-wide: Reportedly, HLA-A and HLA-B alleles of most subjects were accurately predicted from TCR beta. In a later analysis, donors in an Asian-associated ancestry cluster reportedly had fewer N-insertions in productive TCRs than the cohort mean.

The V gene is TRBV7-6, the J gene TRBJ1-5, with no clear D. Sequenced sample: PBMCs. This TCR was recovered from a woman aged 45 to 65 in good health and CMV-seropositive. The CDR3 DNA reads TGTGCCAGCAGCAATACAGCTAGCAATCAGCCCCAGCATTTT. It is translated as CASSNTASNQPQHF.